This TCR beta chain was sequenced for a study of beta chain features in type 1 diabetes. Whole-study findings and limits: Type 1 diabetes patients had fewer VDJ junction insertions and more deletions. Within each of all four CD4+ subsets, Type 1 diabetes patients had TCRB CDR3s that were moderately but significantly shorter. Cells that show high TCR expression could be over-represented by cDNA sequencing. Equally in patients and controls, PCR might preferentially amplify shorter templates.

Every isolated RNA sample was fully reverse transcribed, so sequencing captured expressed TCRB transcripts. Generated by immunoSEQ multiplex PCR, the TCRdb table keeps only in-frame clones and is missing some. The repertoire holds about 370,000 clones, with 9.5% to 10% as singletons. This clone came up a few times. The target antigen is unknown. Germline CDR1 is SGHAT and CDR2 is FQNNGV. The CDR3 runs 13 residues. Deletions cut 3 bases from V and 5 bases from J, with 10 bases between. The sample comprised central memory CD4+ T cells from blood. The V gene is TRBV11-2, the J gene TRBJ2-5; tentative D call: TRBD1 (5 bases). This sequence originates from a man in his thirties or forties with type 1 diabetes. CDR3 nucleotides: TGTGCCAGCAGCTTGTGGGGCAGTGAGACCCAGTACTTC. Its translation is CASSLWGSETQYF.